The rows below give T cell receptor beta chains drawn from one sample of a study of blood T cell repertoires in COVID-19. Using immunoSEQ multiplex PCR, the repertoire was profiled, and TCRdb retains in-frame clones only, with some absent. This repertoire shows around 68,000 clones, roughly 81% found once; its top ten account for around a tenth. What was sequenced was peripheral blood. These receptors originate from a human donor in a cohort sampled during active COVID-19. Each CDR3 is given with its conserved first and last residue. D genes are given only for firm matches. Part of the rows lack a size; the others show once, few, many or a class for expanded clones.

CDR3 protein: CASTKGQLGYEQYF
CDR3 DNA: TGTGCTTCCACTAAGGGGCAGCTAGGCTACGAGCAGTACTTC
clone size: NA
V gene: TRBV28
D gene: NA
J gene: TRBJ2-7

CDR3 protein: CASSQDTGDYGYTF
CDR3 DNA: TGTGCCAGCAGCCAAGACACAGGGGACTATGGCTACACCTTC
clone size: once
V gene: TRBV3-1/TRBV3-2
D gene: TRBD1
J gene: TRBJ1-2

CDR3 protein: CASRFVGGDYGYTF
CDR3 DNA: TGTGCCAGCAGATTTGTGGGGGGAGACTATGGCTACACCTTC
clone size: NA
V gene: TRBV5-4
D gene: NA
J gene: TRBJ1-2

CDR3 protein: CASSQRRELYNEQFF
CDR3 DNA: TGTGCCAGCAGCCAAAGGCGGGAGTTATATAATGAGCAGTTCTTC
clone size: NA
V gene: TRBV7-6
D gene: TRBD2
J gene: TRBJ2-1

CDR3 protein: CASSSDREGGTEAFF
CDR3 DNA: TGTGCCAGCAGCTCCGACCGTGAGGGAGGCACTGAAGCTTTCTTT
clone size: NA
V gene: TRBV7-9
D gene: NA
J gene: TRBJ1-1

CDR3 protein: CASPDPREGYNEQFF
CDR3 DNA: TGTGCCAGCCCCGACCCCCGGGAGGGCTACAATGAGCAGTTCTTC
clone size: NA
V gene: TRBV21-1
D gene: NA
J gene: TRBJ2-1

CDR3 protein: CASSLGLYGYTF
CDR3 DNA: TGTGCCAGCAGTTTGGGACTCTATGGCTACACCTTC
clone size: NA
V gene: TRBV28
D gene: NA
J gene: TRBJ1-2

CDR3 protein: CASSQDGVGRGKIGRELFF
CDR3 DNA: TGCGCCAGCAGCCAAGATGGTGTGGGCAGGGGAAAAATCGGTAGGGAGCTGTTTTTT
clone size: NA
V gene: TRBV4-1
D gene: NA
J gene: TRBJ2-2

CDR3 protein: CASSLKGQGAYIQYF
CDR3 DNA: TGTGCCAGCAGTTTGAAGGGACAGGGGGCATACATTCAGTACTTC
clone size: many
V gene: TRBV27
D gene: TRBD1
J gene: TRBJ2-4

CDR3 protein: CASSPLAAKRLF
CDR3 DNA: TGCGCCAGCAGCCCTCTAGCGGCCAAAAGGCTCTTC
clone size: NA
V gene: TRBV4-1
D gene: TRBD2
J gene: TRBJ2-1

CDR3 protein: CASSVQGQEQFF
CDR3 DNA: TGCGCCAGCAGTGTGCAAGGACAGGAGCAGTTCTTC
clone size: once
V gene: TRBV10-1
D gene: NA
J gene: TRBJ2-1

CDR3 protein: CATSSRRSDTQYF
CDR3 DNA: TGTGCCACCAGCAGCAGGAGGTCAGATACGCAGTATTTT
clone size: many
V gene: TRBV15
D gene: NA
J gene: TRBJ2-3

CDR3 protein: CASSPAGLAPGNIQYF
CDR3 DNA: TGTGCCAGCAGCCCGGCAGGGCTCGCCCCCGGGAACATTCAGTACTTC
clone size: NA
V gene: TRBV7-2
D gene: NA
J gene: TRBJ2-4

CDR3 protein: CASSLEAVGASYEQYF
CDR3 DNA: TGTGCCAGCAGCTTAGAAGCCGTAGGGGCCTCCTACGAGCAGTACTTC
clone size: NA
V gene: TRBV7-2
D gene: NA
J gene: TRBJ2-7

CDR3 protein: CASSLDLMNTEAFF
CDR3 DNA: TGTGCCAGCAGCTTAGACTTGATGAACACTGAAGCTTTCTTT
clone size: NA
V gene: TRBV7-8
D gene: NA
J gene: TRBJ1-1

CDR3 protein: CSVEWLNTEAFF
CDR3 DNA: TGCAGCGTTGAATGGCTGAACACTGAAGCTTTCTTT
clone size: NA
V gene: TRBV29-1
D gene: NA
J gene: TRBJ1-1

CDR3 protein: CASSPTGVTLSGNTIYF
CDR3 DNA: TGTGCCAGTAGTCCGACAGGGGTTACCCTCTCTGGAAACACCATATATTTT
clone size: NA
V gene: TRBV19
D gene: TRBD1
J gene: TRBJ1-3

CDR3 protein: CASSYSTANEKLFF
CDR3 DNA: TGTGCCAGCAGTTACTCGACAGCTAATGAAAAACTGTTTTTT
clone size: NA
V gene: TRBV6-2/TRBV6-3
D gene: NA
J gene: TRBJ1-4

CDR3 protein: CASSYSVTGVYNEQFF
CDR3 DNA: TGTGCCAGCAGTTACTCTGTGACAGGGGTTTACAATGAGCAGTTCTTC
clone size: NA
V gene: TRBV6-2/TRBV6-3
D gene: TRBD1
J gene: TRBJ2-1

CDR3 protein: CASSPTVSGYYGYTF
CDR3 DNA: TGTGCCAGCAGTCCGACGGTGTCAGGATACTATGGCTACACCTTC
clone size: NA
V gene: TRBV28
D gene: NA
J gene: TRBJ1-2

CDR3 protein: CASSLDSDSTGELFF
CDR3 DNA: TGTGCCAGCAGCTTGGACTCTGACAGCACCGGGGAGCTGTTTTTT
clone size: NA
V gene: TRBV5-8
D gene: NA
J gene: TRBJ2-2

CDR3 protein: CASGGGTQETQYF
CDR3 DNA: TGTGCCAGTGGGGGGGGGACTCAAGAGACCCAGTACTTC
clone size: NA
V gene: TRBV12-3/TRBV12-4
D gene: TRBD2
J gene: TRBJ2-5

CDR3 protein: CASNRQQGDEKLFF
CDR3 DNA: TGTGCCAGTAATCGTCAACAGGGGGATGAAAAACTGTTTTTT
clone size: NA
V gene: TRBV19
D gene: TRBD1
J gene: TRBJ1-4

CDR3 protein: CASRARRSAGANVLTF
CDR3 DNA: TGTGCCAGCAGAGCAAGGAGATCGGCTGGGGCCAACGTCCTGACTTTC
clone size: NA
V gene: TRBV28
D gene: NA
J gene: TRBJ2-6

CDR3 protein: CASSPTGGGSGANVLTF
CDR3 DNA: TGTGCCAGCAGTCCGACAGGGGGGGGCTCTGGGGCCAACGTCCTGACTTTC
clone size: once
V gene: TRBV28
D gene: TRBD1
J gene: TRBJ2-6

CDR3 protein: CASSLGSAGVQFF
CDR3 DNA: TGTGCCAGCAGCTTGGGTTCGGCGGGAGTCCAGTTCTTC
clone size: NA
V gene: TRBV5-8
D gene: TRBD2
J gene: TRBJ2-1

CDR3 protein: CASSAGQGAKNTEAFF
CDR3 DNA: TGTGCCAGCAGCGCGGGACAGGGGGCGAAGAACACTGAAGCTTTCTTT
clone size: NA
V gene: TRBV9
D gene: TRBD1
J gene: TRBJ1-1

CDR3 protein: CASSEVRAGSYEQYF
CDR3 DNA: TGTGCCAGCAGTGAGGTTCGGGCGGGCTCCTACGAGCAGTACTTC
clone size: NA
V gene: TRBV25-1
D gene: NA
J gene: TRBJ2-7

CDR3 protein: CASSPPGTGYGYTF
CDR3 DNA: TGTGCCAGCAGTCCCCCCGGGACAGGATATGGCTACACCTTC
clone size: NA
V gene: TRBV6-5
D gene: TRBD1
J gene: TRBJ1-2

CDR3 protein: CASSVSWAGTEAFF
CDR3 DNA: TGTGCCAGCAGCGTATCCTGGGCAGGCACTGAAGCTTTCTTT
clone size: NA
V gene: TRBV9
D gene: NA
J gene: TRBJ1-1

CDR3 protein: CASSFSGTYNEQFF
CDR3 DNA: TGTGCCAGCAGCTTTAGCGGAACCTACAATGAGCAGTTCTTC
clone size: NA
V gene: TRBV7-2
D gene: NA
J gene: TRBJ2-1

CDR3 protein: CASSLGRGDTQYF
CDR3 DNA: TGTGCCAGCAGTTTAGGGCGGGGGGATACGCAGTATTTT
clone size: NA
V gene: TRBV28
D gene: TRBD2
J gene: TRBJ2-3